This TCR beta chain was documented in a study of PD-1 blockade in mismatch repair-deficient tumors. Study-wide background: Patients had about 13 mismatch repair-deficient cancer types and were previously treated and progressing. Regarding the study as a whole: Tumor-resident clones, often absent from pretreatment blood, expanded after pembrolizumab and then contracted.

To note about this clone: The antigen is not known.

Clones were read by immunoSEQ multiplex PCR, and TCRdb kept only the in-frame ones, dropping some. This table has approximately 100,000 clones, approximately 80% appearing once. Every patient had mismatch repair deficiency by PCR or immunohistochemistry. TCR sequencing covered a few patients who responded to pembrolizumab. The specimen comprised peripheral blood, sampled about 33 weeks after starting pembrolizumab. The TCR comes from an adult with mismatch repair-deficient cancer.

As DNA, the CDR3 is TGTGCCAGCAGTTTGGGGGCGGCGACCGGGGAGCTGTTTTTT. This gives the protein CASSLGAATGELFF. The chain combines TRBV27 with TRBJ2-2; D possibly corresponds to TRBD1 (6 bases). The V gene's germline CDR1 is MNHEY and CDR2 SMNVEV (reference sequence). This CDR3 comprises 14 residues. Trimming removed 3 bases from V and 5 bases from J, with 10 bases in between.